This T cell receptor (beta chain) was retrieved from a study of cytomegalovirus exposure and HLA in healthy donors. Method: immunoSEQ multiplex PCR; TCRdb's copy keeps in-frame clones and lacks some. This table has 350,000 or so clones, 80% to 90% appearing once. From germline, CDR1 is MNHEY and CDR2 SVGAGI. This CDR3 spans 14 amino acids. V dropped 0 bases and J dropped 0 bases, with 5 bases sitting between them. Study-level findings and limits: It was reportedly the case that the classifier diagnosed cytomegalovirus status with high specificity and sensitivity. Cytomegalovirus-associated TCR beta chains were listed, numbering 150 to 200.

Of note for this clone: Its antigen is not known.

The chain links TRBV6-5 to TRBJ1-1; D unresolved. The clonotype comes from a woman between 18 and 29 years old in good health and CMV-seronegative. The sequencing sample was made of PBMCs. CDR3 protein: CASSYSSLNTEAFF. As DNA, the CDR3 is TGTGCCAGCAGTTACTCGAGTCTGAACACTGAAGCTTTCTTT.